This TCR beta chain was captured by sequencing in a study of blood T cells in healthy people across ages. The second PCR ran 7 to 11 cycles with a sample-barcoded 5' primer and J-beta primers. TCRdb re-analysed the 5' RACE reads in MiXCR, keeping a single row per CDR3 protein. The data contain roughly 1.5 million distinct CDR3 sequences, 40% to 45% of them singletons. The authors isolated at least 6.5 million PBMCs per sample. This CDR3 has 16 residues. In germline, CDR1 is SEHNR, CDR2 FQNEAQ (reference sequence). The V and J ends lost 3 bases and 0 bases, in that order; junction bases with no gene match: 5.

The chain couples TRBV7-9 to TRBJ2-1; 7 nucleotides match TRBD2. Sequenced: blood. The receptor was derived from a woman aged 18-29 years in good health. The chain's CDR3 is CASSLPLASSYNEQFF. The CDR3 DNA sequence: TGTGCCAGCAGCTTGCCACTAGCGAGCTCCTACAATGAGCAGTTCTTC.